Reported below is one T cell receptor (beta chain). The antigen remains undetermined. TCR beta libraries were prepared from cDNA with unique molecular identifiers. TCRdb processed the PCR reads anew with MiXCR; each CDR3 protein has one entry. This sample carries 750,000 to 900,000 distinct CDR3 sequences, about 45% of them seen once, and the ten largest clones take 4.9%. The sample comes from a study of post-analysis software for immune sequencing data. Study-wide results and caveats: Patients used about five TRBV segments, including TRBV5-6, TRBV5-1 and TRBV20-1, more often than controls.

The CDR3 loop spans 13 amino acids. CDR1 and CDR2 (germline): DFQATT, SNEGSKA (reference sequence). V lost 6 bases, J lost 0 bases, and 5 bases stayed unmatched. This chain links TRBV20-1 with TRBJ2-7; the match to TRBD2 covers 7 bases. Material for sequencing was blood. The TCR was taken from a girl aged 10 to 17 with multiple sclerosis. The DNA of the CDR3 is TGCAGTGCCACGCTAGCGGCCTCCTACGAGCAGTACTTC. This encodes CSATLAASYEQYF.